This entry features one T cell receptor beta chain sequence. CDR1 SGHTA and CDR2 FQGNSA come from the germline V gene. This CDR3 is 15 amino acids long. Trimming at V came to 6 bases and at J to 2 bases, leaving 7 bases not matched to a gene. This sample was taken from a study of blood T cell repertoires in COVID-19. About the study: Samples of COVID-19 (acute and convalescent) were obtained from the United States, Italy and Spain.

The data were produced by immunoSEQ multiplex PCR, yet TCRdb's version contains in-frame clones alone and is incomplete. The table lists tens of thousands of clones, roughly 85% of them singletons. The origin of this receptor is a human donor in a cohort sampled during active COVID-19. The source material was peripheral blood. This chain joins TRBV7-2 and TRBJ2-3; TRBD2 matches at 8 bases. CDR3 in amino acids: CASRLGLGNTDTQYF. In DNA form, the CDR3 reads TGTGCCAGCAGATTGGGACTAGGGAACACAGATACGCAGTATTTT. Variable domain in full (rest from reference TRBV7-2 and TRBJ2-3): GAGVSQSPSNKVTEKGKDVELRCDPISGHTALYWYRQSLGQGLEFLIYFQGNSAPDKSGLPSDRFSAERTGGSVSTLTIQRTQQEDSAVYLCASRLGLGNTDTQYFGPGTRLTVL.